Shown below are 6 T cell receptor beta chains from a single sample sequenced in a study of PD-L1 blockade in urothelial cancer. Data came from immunoSEQ multiplex PCR; TCRdb stores just in-frame clones and leaves some out. The sample holds about 49,000 clones, 70% to 90% seen once. Here the sequenced sample was PBMCs, taken around atezolizumab (anti-PD-L1) treatment. These receptors came from a man between 60 and 75 years old with urothelial cancer.

This sequence joins TRBV9 and TRBJ2-3; D may be TRBD1 (5 bases). The CDR3 spans 14 residues. The V end was cut by 0 bases, the J end by 5 bases, with 10 bases between. The germline gives CDR1 SGDLS, CDR2 YYNGEE. CDR3 sequence reads: CASSVGQLGDTQYF. CDR3 DNA: TGTGCCAGCAGCGTAGGACAGCTTGGAGATACGCAGTATTTT.

The rearrangement joins TRBV27 to TRBJ2-7, with TRBD1 matching over 7 bases. Trimming removed 5 bases from V and 5 bases from J; junction bases left unmatched: 6. Germline CDR1 reads MNHEY; CDR2 reads SMNVEV (reference sequence). The CDR3 sequence is 13 residues long. The CDR3 loop is CASSPDRDDEQYF. The DNA for the CDR3 is TGTGCCAGCAGTCCCGACAGGGACGACGAGCAGTACTTC.

The chain carries TRBV4-2 and TRBJ2-1; 9 positions match TRBD2. Per the germline V gene, CDR1 is LGHNA and CDR2 is YNFKEQ. The CDR3 has 15 amino acids. After removal of 7 bases from V and 10 bases from J, the junction contained 14 bases not matched to a gene. The CDR3 loop reads CASTPVAGGPREQFF. Written as DNA, the CDR3 is TGTGCCAGCACACCGGTGGCGGGGGGGCCTAGGGAGCAGTTCTTC.

The J gene is TRBJ1-2, the V gene TRBV19, with 8 bases aligning to TRBD1. Germline V lookup: CDR1 LNHDA, CDR2 SQIVND (reference sequence). This CDR3 spans 16 amino acids. The trim removed 5 bases at V and 3 bases at J, leaving 11 bases unmatched. The CDR3 sequence is CASSGQGARSDYGYTF. Written as DNA, the CDR3 is TGTGCCAGTAGTGGCCAGGGGGCGCGTTCCGACTATGGCTACACCTTC.

This rearrangement joins TRBV11-2 to TRBJ2-2; tentatively, D is TRBD2 (6 bases). V was trimmed by 4 bases and J by 3 bases, leaving 9 bases between them. Per the germline V gene, CDR1 is SGHAT and CDR2 is FQNNGV. This CDR3 region has 14 residues. CDR3 nucleotide sequence: TGTGCCAGCAGCTCGGGGGTCGACACCGGGGAGCTGTTTTTT. This sequence encodes CASSSGVDTGELFF.

The rearrangement joins TRBV7-2 to TRBJ2-3; D perhaps matches TRBD2 (5 bases). The ends were cut back, 1 base at V and 4 bases at J, with 21 bases in the middle. CDR1 and CDR2 from the germline V gene are SGHTA and FQGNSA. The CDR3 extends over 18 amino acids. CDR3 sequence reads: CASSLGRGRLLLPDTQYF. CDR3 coding DNA: TGTGCCAGCAGCTTAGGCCGAGGGCGGCTCCTTCTGCCAGATACGCAGTATTTT.